This passage covers 8 T cell receptor beta chains from one sample sequenced in a study of T-cell reconstitution after alpha-beta-depleted transplantation in children. Preparation of the TCRbeta library was carried out with unique molecular identifiers. From the PCR reads, TCRdb called clonotypes with MiXCR, one entry per CDR3 protein. Altogether over 45,000 distinct CDR3 sequences are present, 5.8% being singletons, with the ten largest covering more than 30%. The starting material was PBMCs, mostly from graft donor cells, obtained 60 days after TCRalphabeta/CD19-depleted stem cell transplant. These receptors were obtained from a female patient under 10 years old who had a stem cell transplant for aplastic anemia, so the T cells may come from the graft donor.

This clonotype was observed at least ten times. The chain uses TRBV29-1 and TRBJ1-1; maybe TRBD1 (6 bases). Germline loops: CDR1 SQVTM, CDR2 ANQGSEA. V lost 7 bases and J 0 bases, leaving 6 bases between the germline ends. The CDR3 is 11 residues long. CDR3 DNA sequence: TGCAGCGGGACAGTGAACACTGAAGCTTTCTTT. Residues: CSGTVNTEAFF.

This clonotype was picked up a small number of times. This chain uses TRBV7-9 with TRBJ1-1, with D maybe TRBD1 (6 bases). The CDR3 spans 14 residues. Trimming shortened V by 6 bases and J by 5 bases, and 16 bases separated the two germline ends. Germline V gene sequence: CDR1 SEHNR, CDR2 FQNEAQ (reference sequence). Here the CDR3 reads CASRRGGVETEAFF. The CDR3 bases are TGTGCCAGCAGGAGGGGGGGAGTAGAGACTGAAGCTTTCTTT.

In its sample, this clonotype was seen many times. The gene calls are TRBV15 and TRBJ2-3; a possible D gene is TRBD2 (5 bases). Per the germline V gene, CDR1 is LNHNV and CDR2 is YYDKDF (reference sequence). CDR3 length: 14 residues. Trimming removed 6 bases from V and 0 bases from J, with 10 bases in between. CDR3 DNA: TGTGCCACCAGTCCGGGATCTAGCACAGATACGCAGTATTTT. Amino acid sequence: CATSPGSSTDTQYF. Variable domain in full (rest from reference TRBV15 and TRBJ2-3): DAMVIQNPRYQVTQFGKPVTLSCSQTLNHNVMYWYQQKSSQAPKLLFHYYDKDFNNEADTPDNFQSRRPNTSFCFLDIRSPGLGDTAMYLCATSPGSSTDTQYFGPGTRLTVL.

This clonotype was seen repeatedly, ten times or more. The chain carries TRBV12-3 or TRBV12-4 and TRBJ1-1, with D possibly TRBD1 on 6 matching bases. V shed 2 bases and J shed 4 bases, with 14 bases lying between them. The CDR3 is 15 amino acids. The CDR3 sequence: CASSLSPGAGTEAFF. CDR3 nucleotide sequence: TGTGCCAGCAGTTTAAGTCCGGGGGCGGGCACTGAAGCTTTCTTT.

This clonotype was observed many times. The chain has TRBV4-1 and TRBJ2-2; D is uncertain. CDR3 length: 16 amino acids. V dropped 0 bases and J dropped 1 base, with 9 bases sitting between them. The germline gives CDR1 MGHRA, CDR2 YSYEKL. The CDR3 sequence is CASSQEGFKNTGELFF. CDR3 sequence (DNA): TGCGCCAGCAGCCAAGAAGGCTTCAAGAACACCGGGGAGCTGTTTTTT.

This clonotype was picked up many times. The V gene is TRBV3-1, the J gene TRBJ2-5; TRBD2 matches at 7 bases. The CDR3 consists of 17 residues. V gave up 5 bases and J gave up 3 bases; unmatched junction bases: 15. Germline CDR1 is LGHDT and CDR2 is YNNKEL (reference sequence). This CDR3 reads CASSFPRGSGWKETQYF. The CDR3 nucleotides are TGTGCCAGCAGCTTCCCTCGGGGTAGCGGGTGGAAAGAGACCCAGTACTTC.

This clonotype was seen many times. V and J are TRBV20-1 and TRBJ1-2; 7 bases match TRBD1. This CDR3 has 13 residues. V was clipped by 3 bases and J by 8 bases; unmatched bases: 9. Germline values: CDR1 DFQATT, CDR2 SNEGSKA (reference sequence). The CDR3 region is CSASSMTGPGYTF. The CDR3 coding sequence is TGCAGTGCTAGCTCTATGACAGGGCCCGGCTACACCTTC.

The table lists this clonotype with many counts. This rearrangement joins TRBV6-6 to TRBJ2-1; 8 nucleotides line up with TRBD1. The CDR3 consists of 14 residues. With V trimmed by 5 bases and J by 8 bases, 8 bases remained unmatched. Germline V gene data show CDR1 as MNHNY and CDR2 as SVGAGI (reference sequence). The CDR3 protein is CASSPGRTGYEQFF. The CDR3 DNA reads TGTGCCAGCAGTCCAGGCCGGACAGGGTATGAGCAGTTCTTC.